This record covers a single TCR beta chain. This entry comes from a study of blood T cell repertoires in COVID-19. Generated by immunoSEQ multiplex PCR, the TCRdb table keeps only in-frame clones and is missing some. This table has about 36,000 clones, about 90% appearing once. CDR3 length equals 15 residues. Germline CDR1 is SGHNT and CDR2 is YYREEE (reference sequence). Trimming pared 4 bases from V and 0 bases from J, leaving 12 bases between. This TCR came from a man aged 55 to 70 with acute or convalescent COVID-19. The chain carries TRBV5-4 and TRBJ2-3; D call uncertain. Specimen: peripheral blood. Written as DNA, the CDR3 is TGTGCCAGCAGCCGAAGCGTGCTCAGCACAGATACGCAGTATTTT. It is translated as CASSRSVLSTDTQYF. The variable domain in full, with the rest retrieved from reference TRBV5-4 and TRBJ2-3, is ETGVTQSPTHLIKTRGQQVTLRCSSQSGHNTVSWYQQALGQGPQFIFQYYREEENGRGNFPPRFSGLQFPNYSSELNVNALELDDSALYLCASSRSVLSTDTQYFGPGTRLTVL.